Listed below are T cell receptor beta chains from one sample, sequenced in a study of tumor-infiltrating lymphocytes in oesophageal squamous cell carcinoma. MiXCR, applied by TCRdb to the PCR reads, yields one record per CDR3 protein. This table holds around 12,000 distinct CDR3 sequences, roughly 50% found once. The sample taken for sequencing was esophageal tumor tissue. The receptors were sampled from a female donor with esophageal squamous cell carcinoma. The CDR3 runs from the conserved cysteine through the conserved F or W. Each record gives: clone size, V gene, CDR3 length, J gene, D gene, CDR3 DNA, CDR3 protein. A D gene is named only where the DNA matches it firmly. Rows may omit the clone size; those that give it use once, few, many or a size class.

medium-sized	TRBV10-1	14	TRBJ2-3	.	TGCGCCAGCAGTGACTCCTCCGCGGGGGATACGCAGTATTTT	CASSDSSAGDTQYF
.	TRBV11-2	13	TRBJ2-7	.	TGTGCCAGCAGCTTCGGCGGGACCTACGAGCAGTACTTC	CASSFGGTYEQYF
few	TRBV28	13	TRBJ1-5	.	TGTGCCAGCAGTTGGGACACATATCAGCCCCAGCATTTT	CASSWDTYQPQHF
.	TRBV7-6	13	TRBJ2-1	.	TGTGCCAGCAGAAAAGAGGGGTACAATGAGCAGTTCTTC	CASRKEGYNEQFF
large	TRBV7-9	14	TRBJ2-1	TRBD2	TGTGCCAGCAGCTCAGCGGGAAACTACAATGAGCAGTTCTTC	CASSSAGNYNEQFF
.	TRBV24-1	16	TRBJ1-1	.	TGTGCCACCAGTGATTCCCGGACCGAATCGAACACTGAAGCTTTCTTT	CATSDSRTESNTEAFF
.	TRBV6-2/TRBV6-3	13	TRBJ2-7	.	TGTGCCAGCAGAAAGGGCAGCTCCTACGAGCAGTACTTC	CASRKGSSYEQYF
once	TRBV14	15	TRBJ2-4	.	TGTGCCAGCAGCCAAGGTACCAGCTCCTACAATGAGCAGTACTTC	CASSQGTSSYNEQYF
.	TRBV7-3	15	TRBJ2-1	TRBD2	TGTGCCAGCAGCTACGGACTAGCGGGTTACAATGAGCAGTTCTTC	CASSYGLAGYNEQFF
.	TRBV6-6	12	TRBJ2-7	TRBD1	TGTGCCAGCAAGGGACAGGGCCACGAGCAGTACTTC	CASKGQGHEQYF
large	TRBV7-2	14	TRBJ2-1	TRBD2	TGTGCCAGCAGACGGACTAGCGGGATCAATGAGCAGTTCTTC	CASRRTSGINEQFF